The clone carrying this T cell receptor (beta chain) came up a few times. The target antigen is unknown. This sample is part of a study of T cells after yellow fever vaccination. Study-wide results and limits: When the response was secondary, it was weaker but reached its peak faster, day 5 versus 15.

This CDR3 spans 13 amino acids. Germline V gene data show CDR1 as MNHEY and CDR2 as SMNVEV (reference sequence). Trimming left V 6 bases short and J 4 bases short, with 13 bases between. A single record per CDR3 protein comes from TCRdb applying MiXCR to the 5' RACE reads. In the table there are 450,000 to 600,000 distinct CDR3 sequences, approximately 15% of which are singletons. The sequences come from PBMCs, collected on the day of the yellow fever booster vaccination. This sequence joins TRBV27 and TRBJ2-7; D is unclear. The receptor's source is a man aged 30 to 45 who received the YFV17D yellow fever vaccine. The CDR3 is CASRARNHYEQYF. CDR3 DNA sequence: TGTGCCAGCAGAGCCAGAAACCATTACGAGCAGTACTTC.